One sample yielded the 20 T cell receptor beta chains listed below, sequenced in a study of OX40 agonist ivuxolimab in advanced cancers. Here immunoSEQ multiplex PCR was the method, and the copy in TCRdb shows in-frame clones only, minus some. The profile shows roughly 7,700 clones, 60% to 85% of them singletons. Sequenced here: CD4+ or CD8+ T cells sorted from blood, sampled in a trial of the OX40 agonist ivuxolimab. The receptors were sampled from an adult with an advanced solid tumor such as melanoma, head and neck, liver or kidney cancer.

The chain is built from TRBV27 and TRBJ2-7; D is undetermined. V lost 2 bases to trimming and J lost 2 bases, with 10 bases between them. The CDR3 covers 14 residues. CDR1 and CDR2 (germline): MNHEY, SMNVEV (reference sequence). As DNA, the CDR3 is TGTGCCAGCAGTTTAATCGGTTCGGCCTACGAGCAGTACTTC. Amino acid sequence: CASSLIGSAYEQYF.

CDR3 DNA sequence: TGTGCCAGCAGCCTAGGGCCAAGCGGGGGTAGTTACGAGCAGTACTTC. Its protein product is CASSLGPSGGSYEQYF. The genes are TRBV7-6 and TRBJ2-7; 8 nucleotides line up with TRBD2. The V segment lost 5 bases and the J segment 4 bases; nucleotides outside the gene matches: 13. Germline V gene sequence: CDR1 SGHVS, CDR2 FNYEAQ. This CDR3 region has 16 residues.

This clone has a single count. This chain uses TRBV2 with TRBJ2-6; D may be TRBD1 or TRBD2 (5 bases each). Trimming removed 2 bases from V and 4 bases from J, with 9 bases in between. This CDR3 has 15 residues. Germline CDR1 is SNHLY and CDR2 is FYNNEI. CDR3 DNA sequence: TGTGCCAGCAGTGAATGGGGGTCCGGGGCCAACGTCCTGACTTTC. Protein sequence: CASSEWGSGANVLTF.

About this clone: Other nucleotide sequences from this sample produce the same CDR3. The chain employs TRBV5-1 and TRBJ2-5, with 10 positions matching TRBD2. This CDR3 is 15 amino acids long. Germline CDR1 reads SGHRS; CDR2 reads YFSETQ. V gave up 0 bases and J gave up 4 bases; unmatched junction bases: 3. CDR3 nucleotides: TGCGCCAGCAGCTTGGATCCTAGCGGGGGAGAGACCCAGTACTTC. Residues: CASSLDPSGGETQYF.

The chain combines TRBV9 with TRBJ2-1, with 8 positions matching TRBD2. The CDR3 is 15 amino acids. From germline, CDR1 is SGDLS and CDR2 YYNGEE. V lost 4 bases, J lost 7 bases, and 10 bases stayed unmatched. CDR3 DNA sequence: TGTGCCAGCAGCCTGACGGGGGGGAACTTTAATGAGCAGTTCTTC. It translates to CASSLTGGNFNEQFF.

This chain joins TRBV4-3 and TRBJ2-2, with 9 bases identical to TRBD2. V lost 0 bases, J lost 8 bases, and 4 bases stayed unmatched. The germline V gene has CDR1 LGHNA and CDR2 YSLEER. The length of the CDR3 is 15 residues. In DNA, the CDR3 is TGCGCCAGCAGCCAAGAGCGAGCGGGAGGTGGGGAGCTGTTTTTT. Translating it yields CASSQERAGGGELFF.

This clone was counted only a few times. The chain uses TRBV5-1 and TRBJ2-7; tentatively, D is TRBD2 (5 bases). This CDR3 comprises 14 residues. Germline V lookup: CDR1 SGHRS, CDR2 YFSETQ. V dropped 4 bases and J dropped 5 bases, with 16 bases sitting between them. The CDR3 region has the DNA TGCGCCAGCAGCCTGGGCCTTGCGAGGGACGAGCAGTACTTC. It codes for CASSLGLARDEQYF.

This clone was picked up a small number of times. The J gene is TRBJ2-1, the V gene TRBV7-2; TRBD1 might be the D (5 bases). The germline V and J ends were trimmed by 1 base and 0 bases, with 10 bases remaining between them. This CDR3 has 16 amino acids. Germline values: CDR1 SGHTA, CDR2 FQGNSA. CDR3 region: CASSLVGQGSYNEQFF. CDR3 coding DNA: TGTGCCAGCAGCTTAGTTGGTCAGGGCTCCTACAATGAGCAGTTCTTC.

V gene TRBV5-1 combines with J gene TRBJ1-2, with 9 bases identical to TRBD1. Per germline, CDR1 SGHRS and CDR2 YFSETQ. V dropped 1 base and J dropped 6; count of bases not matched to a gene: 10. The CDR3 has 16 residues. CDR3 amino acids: CASSLTLQGAADGYTF. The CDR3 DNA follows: TGCGCCAGCAGCTTGACATTACAGGGGGCGGCGGATGGCTACACCTTC.

The CDR3: CASSSEGGQAFF. The DNA for the CDR3 is TGTGCCAGCAGCTCGGAAGGGGGTCAAGCTTTCTTT. V usage is TRBV7-6 and J usage is TRBJ1-1, with D perhaps matching TRBD1 (6 bases). V lost 4 bases and J 9 bases, leaving 12 bases between the germline ends. The CDR3 runs to 12 residues. Germline CDR1 SGHVS, CDR2 FNYEAQ.

The CDR3 loop is CASSTRAFTDTQYF. CDR3 in DNA: TGTGCCAGCAGCACCAGGGCTTTCACAGATACGCAGTATTTT. V and J are TRBV7-9 and TRBJ2-3; D perhaps matches TRBD1 (5 bases). Germline CDR1 is SEHNR and CDR2 is FQNEAQ (reference sequence). With 5 bases removed from V and 2 bases from J, the gap between germline ends came to 11 bases. This CDR3 is built from 14 residues.

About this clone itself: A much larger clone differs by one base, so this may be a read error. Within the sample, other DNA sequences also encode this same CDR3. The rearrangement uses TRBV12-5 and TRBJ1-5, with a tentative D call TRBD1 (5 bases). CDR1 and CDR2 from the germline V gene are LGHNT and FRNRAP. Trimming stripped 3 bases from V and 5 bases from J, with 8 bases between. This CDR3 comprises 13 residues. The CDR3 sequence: CASGFGGDQPQHF. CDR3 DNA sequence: TGTGCTAGTGGTTTCGGGGGGGATCAGCCCCAGCATTTT.

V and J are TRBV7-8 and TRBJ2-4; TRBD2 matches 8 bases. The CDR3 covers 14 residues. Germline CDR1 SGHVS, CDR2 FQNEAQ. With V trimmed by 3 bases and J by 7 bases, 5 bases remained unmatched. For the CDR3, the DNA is TGTGCCAGCAGCTTGGCGGGAGGTGGGAACATTCAGTACTTC. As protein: CASSLAGGGNIQYF. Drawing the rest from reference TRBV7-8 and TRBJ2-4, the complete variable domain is GAGVSQSPRYKVAKRGQDVALRCDPISGHVSLFWYQQALGQGPEFLTYFQNEAQLDKSGLPSDRFFAERPEGSVSTLKIQRTQQEDSAVYLCASSLAGGGNIQYFGAGTRLSVL.

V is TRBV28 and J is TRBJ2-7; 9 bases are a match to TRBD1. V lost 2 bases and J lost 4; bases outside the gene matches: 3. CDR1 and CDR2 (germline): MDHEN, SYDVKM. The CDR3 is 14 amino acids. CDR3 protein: CASSLGTGSYEQYF. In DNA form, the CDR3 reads TGTGCCAGCAGTTTAGGGACAGGGAGTTACGAGCAGTACTTC.

CDR3: CSAPLRGEQFF. CDR3 nucleotides: TGCAGCGCCCCTCTTCGCGGTGAGCAGTTCTTC. The chain joins TRBV29-1 to TRBJ2-1; D remains ambiguous. This CDR3 is built from 11 residues. Trimming pared 7 bases from V and 9 bases from J, leaving 13 bases between. Looked up from germline, CDR1 is SQVTM and CDR2 is ANQGSEA.

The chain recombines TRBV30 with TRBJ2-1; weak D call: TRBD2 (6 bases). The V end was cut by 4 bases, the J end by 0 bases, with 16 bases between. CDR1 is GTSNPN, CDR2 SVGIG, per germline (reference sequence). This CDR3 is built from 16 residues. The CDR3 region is CAWISLRGTSYNEQFF. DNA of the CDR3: TGTGCCTGGATCAGCCTTCGCGGGACCTCCTACAATGAGCAGTTCTTC.

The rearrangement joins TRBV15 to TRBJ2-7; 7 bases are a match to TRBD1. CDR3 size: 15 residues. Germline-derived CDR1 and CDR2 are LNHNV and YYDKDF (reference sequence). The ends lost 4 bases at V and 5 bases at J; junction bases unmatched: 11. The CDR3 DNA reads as TGTGCCACCAGCACCATTTTAGGGGGCGGCGACGAGCAGTACTTC. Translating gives CATSTILGGGDEQYF. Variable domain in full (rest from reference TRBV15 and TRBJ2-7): DAMVIQNPRYQVTQFGKPVTLSCSQTLNHNVMYWYQQKSSQAPKLLFHYYDKDFNNEADTPDNFQSRRPNTSFCFLDIRSPGLGDTAMYLCATSTILGGGDEQYFGPGTRLTVT.

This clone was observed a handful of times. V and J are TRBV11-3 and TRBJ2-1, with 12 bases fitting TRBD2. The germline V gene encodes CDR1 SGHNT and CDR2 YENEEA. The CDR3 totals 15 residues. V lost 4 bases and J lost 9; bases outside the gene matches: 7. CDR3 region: CASSSTSGSYGEQFF. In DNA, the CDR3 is TGTGCCAGCAGCTCGACTAGCGGGAGTTATGGTGAGCAGTTCTTC.

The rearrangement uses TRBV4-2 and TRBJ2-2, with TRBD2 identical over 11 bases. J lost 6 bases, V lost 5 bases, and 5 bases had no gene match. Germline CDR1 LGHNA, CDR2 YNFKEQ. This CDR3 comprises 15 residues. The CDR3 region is CASSYSGGAAGELFF. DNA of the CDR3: TGTGCCAGCAGCTATAGCGGGGGGGCGGCCGGGGAGCTGTTTTTT.

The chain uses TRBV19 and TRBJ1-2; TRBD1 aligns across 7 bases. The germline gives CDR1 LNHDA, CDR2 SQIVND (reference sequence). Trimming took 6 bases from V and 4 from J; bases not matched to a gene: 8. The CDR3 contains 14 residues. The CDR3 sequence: CASSLSTGIYGYTF. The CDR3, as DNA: TGTGCCAGTAGCCTATCGACAGGGATCTATGGCTACACCTTC.